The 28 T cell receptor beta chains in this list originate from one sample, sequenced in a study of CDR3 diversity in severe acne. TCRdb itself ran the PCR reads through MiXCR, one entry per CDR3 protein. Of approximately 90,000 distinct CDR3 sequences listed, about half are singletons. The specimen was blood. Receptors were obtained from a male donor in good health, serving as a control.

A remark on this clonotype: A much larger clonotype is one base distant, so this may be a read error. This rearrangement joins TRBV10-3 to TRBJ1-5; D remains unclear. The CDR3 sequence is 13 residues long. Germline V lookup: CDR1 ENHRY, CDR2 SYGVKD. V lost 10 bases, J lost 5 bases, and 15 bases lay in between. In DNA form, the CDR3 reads TGTGCCAACGGACGGTCAGATGATCAGCCCCAGCATTTT. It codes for CANGRSDDQPQHF.

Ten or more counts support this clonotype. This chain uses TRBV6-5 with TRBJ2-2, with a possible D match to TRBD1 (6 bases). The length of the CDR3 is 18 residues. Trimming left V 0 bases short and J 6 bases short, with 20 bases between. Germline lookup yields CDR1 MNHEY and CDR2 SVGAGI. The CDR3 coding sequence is TGTGCCAGCAGTTACTCCGGGACACGGACTGGCAGGGCCGGGGAGCTGTTTTTT. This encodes CASSYSGTRTGRAGELFF.

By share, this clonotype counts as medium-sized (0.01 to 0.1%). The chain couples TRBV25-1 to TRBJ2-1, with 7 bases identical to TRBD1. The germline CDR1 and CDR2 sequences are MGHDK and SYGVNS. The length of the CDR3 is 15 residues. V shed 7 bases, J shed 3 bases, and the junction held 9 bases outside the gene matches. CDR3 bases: TGTGCCAGCACTAGAACAGGGGAAAGCTACAATGAGCAGTTCTTC. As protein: CASTRTGESYNEQFF.

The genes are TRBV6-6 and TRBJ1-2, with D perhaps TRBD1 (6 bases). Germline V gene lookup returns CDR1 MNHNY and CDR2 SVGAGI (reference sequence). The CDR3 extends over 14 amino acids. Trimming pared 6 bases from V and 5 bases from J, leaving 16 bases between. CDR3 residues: CASSYSRDTYGYTF. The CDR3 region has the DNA TGTGCCAGCAGCTATTCCCGGGACACGTATGGCTACACCTTC.

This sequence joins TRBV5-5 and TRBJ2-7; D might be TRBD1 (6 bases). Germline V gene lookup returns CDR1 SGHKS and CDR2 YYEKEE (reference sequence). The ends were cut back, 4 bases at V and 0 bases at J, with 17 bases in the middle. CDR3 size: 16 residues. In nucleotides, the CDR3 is TGTGCCAGCAGCCTTCAGGGGTTAGCAAGCTCCTACGAGCAGTACTTC. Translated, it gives CASSLQGLASSYEQYF.

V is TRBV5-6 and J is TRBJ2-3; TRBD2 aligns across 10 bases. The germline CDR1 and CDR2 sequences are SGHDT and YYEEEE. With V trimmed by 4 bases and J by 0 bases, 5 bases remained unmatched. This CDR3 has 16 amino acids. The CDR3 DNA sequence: TGTGCCAGCAGCCGAAGGACTAGCGGTAGCACAGATACGCAGTATTTT. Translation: CASSRRTSGSTDTQYF.

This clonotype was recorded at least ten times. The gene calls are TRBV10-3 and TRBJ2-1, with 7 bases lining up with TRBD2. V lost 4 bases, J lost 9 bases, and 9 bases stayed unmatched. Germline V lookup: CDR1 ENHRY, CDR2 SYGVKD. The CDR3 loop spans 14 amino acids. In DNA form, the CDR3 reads TGTGCCATCAGTGGGTCTAGCGGAGGAACTGAGCAGTTCTTC. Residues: CAISGSSGGTEQFF.

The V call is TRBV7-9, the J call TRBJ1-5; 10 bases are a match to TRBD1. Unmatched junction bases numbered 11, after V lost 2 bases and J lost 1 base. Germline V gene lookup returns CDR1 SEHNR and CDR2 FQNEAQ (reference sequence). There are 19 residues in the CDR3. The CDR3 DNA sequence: TGTGCCAGCAGCTTAAAACTGGGACAGGGGCTTGGAAGCAATCAGCCCCAGCATTTT. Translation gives CASSLKLGQGLGSNQPQHF.

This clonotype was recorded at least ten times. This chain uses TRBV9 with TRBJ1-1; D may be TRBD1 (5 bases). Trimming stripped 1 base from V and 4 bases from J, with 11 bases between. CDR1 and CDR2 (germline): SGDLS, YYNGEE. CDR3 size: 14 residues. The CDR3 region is CASSVRGGGTEAFF. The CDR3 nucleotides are TGTGCCAGCAGCGTAAGGGGCGGGGGCACTGAAGCTTTCTTT.

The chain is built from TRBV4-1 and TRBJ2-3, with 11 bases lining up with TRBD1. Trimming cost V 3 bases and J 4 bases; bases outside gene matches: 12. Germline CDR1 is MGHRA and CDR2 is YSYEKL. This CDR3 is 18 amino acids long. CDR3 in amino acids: CASSHKADRGHYADTQYF. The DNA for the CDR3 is TGCGCCAGCAGCCACAAGGCGGACAGGGGGCACTACGCAGATACGCAGTATTTT.

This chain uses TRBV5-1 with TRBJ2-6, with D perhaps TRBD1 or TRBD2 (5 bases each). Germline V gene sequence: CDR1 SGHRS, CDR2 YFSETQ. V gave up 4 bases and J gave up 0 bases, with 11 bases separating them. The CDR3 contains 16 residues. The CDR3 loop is CASSPGRGSGANVLTF. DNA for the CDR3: TGCGCCAGCAGCCCGGGACGGGGCTCTGGGGCCAACGTCCTGACTTTC.

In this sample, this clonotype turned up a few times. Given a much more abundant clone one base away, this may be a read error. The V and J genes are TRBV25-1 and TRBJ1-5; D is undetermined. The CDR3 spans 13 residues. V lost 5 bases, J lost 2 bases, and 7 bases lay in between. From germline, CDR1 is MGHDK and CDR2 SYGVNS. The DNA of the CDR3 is TGTGCCAGCAGTTTCGGGGGCAATCAGCCCCAGCATTTT. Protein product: CASSFGGNQPQHF.

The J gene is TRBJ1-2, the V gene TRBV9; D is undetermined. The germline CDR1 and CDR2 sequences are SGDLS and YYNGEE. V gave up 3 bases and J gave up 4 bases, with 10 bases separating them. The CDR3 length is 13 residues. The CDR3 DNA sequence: TGTGCCAGCAGCGCCCCCCCAGCCTATGGCTACACCTTC. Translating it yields CASSAPPAYGYTF.

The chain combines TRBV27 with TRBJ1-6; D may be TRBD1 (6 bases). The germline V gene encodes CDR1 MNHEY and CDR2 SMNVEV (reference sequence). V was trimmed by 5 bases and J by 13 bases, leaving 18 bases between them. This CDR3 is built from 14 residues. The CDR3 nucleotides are TGTGCCAGCAGTCCTACAGGGTCCAGCTCGCCCCTCCACTTT. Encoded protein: CASSPTGSSSPLHF.

Here the CDR3 DNA reads TGCGCCAGCGGAACAGGGGAGGTTCGTGAGCAGTACTTC. Translating gives CASGTGEVREQYF. J is TRBJ2-7 and V is TRBV5-1; TRBD1 is a possible D gene (7 bases). V lost 7 bases and J lost 7, with 18 bases in between. There are 13 residues in the CDR3. Germline CDR1 SGHRS, CDR2 YFSETQ.

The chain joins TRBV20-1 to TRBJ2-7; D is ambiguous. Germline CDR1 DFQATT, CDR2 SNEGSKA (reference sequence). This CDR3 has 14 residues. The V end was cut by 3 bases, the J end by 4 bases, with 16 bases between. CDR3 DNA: TGCAGTGCTAGCCCTCCCGGTTTAGCTTACGAGCAGTACTTC. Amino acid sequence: CSASPPGLAYEQYF.

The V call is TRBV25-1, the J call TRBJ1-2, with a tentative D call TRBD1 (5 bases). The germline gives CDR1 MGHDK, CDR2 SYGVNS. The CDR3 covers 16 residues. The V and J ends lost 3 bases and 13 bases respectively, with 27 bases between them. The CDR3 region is CASSEMGRVGGGVCTF. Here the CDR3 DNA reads TGTGCCAGCAGTGAGATGGGGCGAGTCGGGGGAGGGGTTTGCACCTTC.

For the CDR3, the DNA is TGTGCCACCAGTGATTCGGGACTAGCGGGGTCTCCCTACAATGAGCAGTTCTTC. Amino acid sequence: CATSDSGLAGSPYNEQFF. This chain uses TRBV24-1 with TRBJ2-1, with 13 bases fitting TRBD2. CDR1 is KGHDR and CDR2 is SFDVKD in the germline V gene. This CDR3 has 18 amino acids. V was pared by 2 bases and J by 2 bases, with 5 bases of the junction left unmatched.

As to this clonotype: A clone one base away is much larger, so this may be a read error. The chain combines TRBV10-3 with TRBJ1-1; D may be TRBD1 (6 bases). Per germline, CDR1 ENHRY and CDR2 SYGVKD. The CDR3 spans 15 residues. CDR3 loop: CAISESGTKNTGAFF. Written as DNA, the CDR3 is TGTGCCATCAGTGAGTCCGGGACAAAGAACACTGGAGCTTTCTTT.

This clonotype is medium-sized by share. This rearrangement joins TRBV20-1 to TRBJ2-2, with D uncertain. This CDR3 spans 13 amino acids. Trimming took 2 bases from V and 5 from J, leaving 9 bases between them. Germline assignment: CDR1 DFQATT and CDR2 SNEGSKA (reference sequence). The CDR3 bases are TGCAGTGCTAGAAATGGGGAAACCGGGGAGCTGTTTTTT. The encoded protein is CSARNGETGELFF.

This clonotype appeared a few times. The CDR3 spells CASSLEIQETQYF. The CDR3 DNA sequence: TGCGCCAGCAGCTTGGAAATCCAAGAGACCCAGTACTTC. The genes are TRBV5-1 and TRBJ2-5; D ambiguous. The germline gives CDR1 SGHRS, CDR2 YFSETQ. The CDR3 totals 13 residues. The V end was cut by 0 bases, the J end by 1 base, with 4 bases between.

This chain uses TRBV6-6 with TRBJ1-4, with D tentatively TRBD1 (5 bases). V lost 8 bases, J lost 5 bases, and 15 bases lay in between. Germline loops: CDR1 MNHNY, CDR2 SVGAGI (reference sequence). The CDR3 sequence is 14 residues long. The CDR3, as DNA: TGTGCCAGCGGGGAAAGGGGACCGAATGAAAAACTGTTTTTT. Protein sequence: CASGERGPNEKLFF.

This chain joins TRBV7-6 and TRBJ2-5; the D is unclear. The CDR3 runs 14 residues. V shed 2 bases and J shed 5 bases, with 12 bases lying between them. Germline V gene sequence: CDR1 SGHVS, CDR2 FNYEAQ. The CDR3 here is CASSLPPGSETQYF. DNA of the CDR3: TGTGCCAGCAGCTTACCTCCGGGTTCGGAGACCCAGTACTTC.

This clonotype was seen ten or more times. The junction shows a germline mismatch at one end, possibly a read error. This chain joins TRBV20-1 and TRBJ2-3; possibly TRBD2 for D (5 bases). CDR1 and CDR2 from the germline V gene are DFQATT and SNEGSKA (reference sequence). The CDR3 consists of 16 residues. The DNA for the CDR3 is TGCAGTGCCCCGGAAGGCCAGCGGAATCGCACGGATACGCAGTATTTT. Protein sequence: CSAPEGQRNRTDTQYF.

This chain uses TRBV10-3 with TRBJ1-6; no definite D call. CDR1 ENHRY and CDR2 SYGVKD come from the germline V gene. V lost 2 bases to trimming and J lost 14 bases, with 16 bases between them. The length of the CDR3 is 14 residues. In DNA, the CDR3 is TGTGCCATCAGTGAGGCAGCGAACCGCGGGACCCTCCACTTT. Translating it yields CAISEAANRGTLHF.

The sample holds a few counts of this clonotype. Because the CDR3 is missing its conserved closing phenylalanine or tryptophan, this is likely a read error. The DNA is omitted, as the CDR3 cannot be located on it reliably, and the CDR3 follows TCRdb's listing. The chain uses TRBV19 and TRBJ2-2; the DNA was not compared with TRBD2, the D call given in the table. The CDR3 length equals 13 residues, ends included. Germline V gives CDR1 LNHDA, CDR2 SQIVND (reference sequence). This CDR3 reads CASSRRETGEPFS.

CDR3 nucleotides: TGTGCCAGTAGTCTACCCGGGACAACAGTGGATTATAGCAATCAGCCCCAGCATTTT. Its protein product is CASSLPGTTVDYSNQPQHF. The chain combines TRBV19 with TRBJ1-5, with a weak D call TRBD1 (6 bases). The CDR3 runs to 19 residues. CDR1 and CDR2 from the germline V gene are LNHDA and SQIVND (reference sequence). Trimming left V 5 bases short and J 0 bases short, with 23 bases between.

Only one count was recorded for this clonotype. CDR3 bases: TGTGCCAGCAGTGAAGCGGTCACTTGGCTTAGCAATCAGCCCCAGCATTTT. Translation: CASSEAVTWLSNQPQHF. The chain uses TRBV6-1 and TRBJ1-5; unclear D gene. Trimming removed 0 bases at V and 0 bases at J, with 12 bases between. The CDR3 is made up of 17 amino acids. The V gene's germline CDR1 is MNHNS and CDR2 SASEGT.